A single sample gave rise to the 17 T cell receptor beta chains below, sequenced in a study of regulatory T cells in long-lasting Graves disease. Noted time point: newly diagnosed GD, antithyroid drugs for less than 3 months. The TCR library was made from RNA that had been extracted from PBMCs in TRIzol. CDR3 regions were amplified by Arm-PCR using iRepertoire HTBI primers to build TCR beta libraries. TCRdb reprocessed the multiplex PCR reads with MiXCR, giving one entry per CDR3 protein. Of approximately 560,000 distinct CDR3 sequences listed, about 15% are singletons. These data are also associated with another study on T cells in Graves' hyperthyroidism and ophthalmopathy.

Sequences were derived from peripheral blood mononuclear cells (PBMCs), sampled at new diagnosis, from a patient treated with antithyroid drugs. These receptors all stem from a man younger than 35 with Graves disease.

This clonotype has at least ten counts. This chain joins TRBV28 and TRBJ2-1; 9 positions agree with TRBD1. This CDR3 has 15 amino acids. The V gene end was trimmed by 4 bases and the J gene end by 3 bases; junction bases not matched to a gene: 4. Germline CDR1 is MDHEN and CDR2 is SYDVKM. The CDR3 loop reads CASSSSGQGYNEQFF. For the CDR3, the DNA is TGTGCCAGCAGTTCCTCGGGACAGGGCTACAATGAGCAGTTCTTC.

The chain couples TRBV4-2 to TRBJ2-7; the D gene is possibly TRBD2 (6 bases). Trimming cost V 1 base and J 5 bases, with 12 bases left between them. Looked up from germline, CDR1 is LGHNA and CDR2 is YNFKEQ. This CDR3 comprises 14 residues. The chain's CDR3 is CASSQAPGEHEQYF. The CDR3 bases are TGTGCCAGCAGCCAAGCCCCGGGAGAGCACGAGCAGTACTTC.

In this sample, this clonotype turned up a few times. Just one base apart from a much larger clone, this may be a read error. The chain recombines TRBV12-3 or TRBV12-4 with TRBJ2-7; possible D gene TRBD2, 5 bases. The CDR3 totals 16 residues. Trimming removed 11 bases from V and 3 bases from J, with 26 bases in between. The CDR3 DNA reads TGTGCCGGCACCATTGGGAGAGCACCACTAGGCTACGAGCAGTACTTC. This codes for CAGTIGRAPLGYEQYF.

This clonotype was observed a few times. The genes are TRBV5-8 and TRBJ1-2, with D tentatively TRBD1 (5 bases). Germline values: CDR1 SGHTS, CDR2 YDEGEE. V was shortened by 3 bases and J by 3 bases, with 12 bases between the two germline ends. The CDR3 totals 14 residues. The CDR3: CASSSGAQDYGYTF. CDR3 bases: TGTGCCAGCAGCTCCGGGGCGCAGGACTATGGCTACACCTTC. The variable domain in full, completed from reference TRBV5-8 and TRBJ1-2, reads EAGVTQSPTHLIKTRGQQATLRCSPISGHTSVYWYQQALGLGLQFLLWYDEGEERNRGNFPPRFSGRQFPNYSSELNVNALELEDSALYLCASSSGAQDYGYTFGSGTRLTVV.

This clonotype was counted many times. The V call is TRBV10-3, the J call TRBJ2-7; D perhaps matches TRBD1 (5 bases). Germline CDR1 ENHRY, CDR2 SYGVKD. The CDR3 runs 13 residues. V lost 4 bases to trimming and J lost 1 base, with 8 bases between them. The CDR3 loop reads CAISGQGSYEQYF. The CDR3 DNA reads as TGTGCCATCAGTGGTCAGGGATCCTACGAGCAGTACTTC.

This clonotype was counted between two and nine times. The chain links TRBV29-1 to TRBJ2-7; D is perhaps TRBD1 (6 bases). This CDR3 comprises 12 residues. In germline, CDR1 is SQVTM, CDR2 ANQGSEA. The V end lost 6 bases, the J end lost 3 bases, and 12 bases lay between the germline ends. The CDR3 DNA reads TGCAGCGTCGCAACAGGGTACTACGAGCAGTACTTC. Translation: CSVATGYYEQYF.

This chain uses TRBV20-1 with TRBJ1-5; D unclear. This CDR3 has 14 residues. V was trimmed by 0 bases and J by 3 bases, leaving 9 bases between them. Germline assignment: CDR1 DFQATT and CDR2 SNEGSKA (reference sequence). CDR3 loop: CSARDRGNNQPQHF. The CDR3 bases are TGCAGTGCTAGAGATCGAGGGAACAATCAGCCCCAGCATTTT.

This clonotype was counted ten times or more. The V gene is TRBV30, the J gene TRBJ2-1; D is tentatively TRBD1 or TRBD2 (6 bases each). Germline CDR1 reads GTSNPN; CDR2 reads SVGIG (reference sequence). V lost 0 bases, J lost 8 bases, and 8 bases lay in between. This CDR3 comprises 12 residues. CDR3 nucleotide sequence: TGTGCCTGGAGTGTGAGGGGGGATGAGCAGTTCTTC. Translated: CAWSVRGDEQFF.

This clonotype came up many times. The CDR3 coding sequence is TGTGCCAGCAGCCTAGCGGGAGTAACCTCCTACGAGCAGTACTTC. The encoded protein is CASSLAGVTSYEQYF. The rearrangement links TRBV12-3 or TRBV12-4 to TRBJ2-7, with 10 bases that match TRBD2. CDR3 size: 15 residues. The trim removed 6 bases at V and 0 bases at J, leaving 5 bases unmatched.

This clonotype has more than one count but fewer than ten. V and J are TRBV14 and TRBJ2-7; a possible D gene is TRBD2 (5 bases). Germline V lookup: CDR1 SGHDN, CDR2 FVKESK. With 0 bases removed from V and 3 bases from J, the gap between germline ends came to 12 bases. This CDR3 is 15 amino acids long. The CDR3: CASSQEVTGNYEQYF. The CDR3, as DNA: TGTGCCAGCAGCCAAGAGGTGACCGGGAACTACGAGCAGTACTTC. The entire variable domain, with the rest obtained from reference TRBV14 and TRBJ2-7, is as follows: EAGVTQFPSHSVIEKGQTVTLRCDPISGHDNLYWYRRVMGKEIKFLLHFVKESKQDESGMPNNRFLAERTGGTYSTLKVQPAELEDSGVYFCASSQEVTGNYEQYFGPGTRLTVT.

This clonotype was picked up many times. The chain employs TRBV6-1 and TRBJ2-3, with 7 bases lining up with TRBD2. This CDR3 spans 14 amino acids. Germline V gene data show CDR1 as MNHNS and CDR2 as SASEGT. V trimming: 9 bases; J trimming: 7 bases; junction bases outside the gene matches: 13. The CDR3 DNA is TGTGCCAGTAACTCGGGGCGGGAGCTATATACGCAGTATTTT. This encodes CASNSGRELYTQYF.

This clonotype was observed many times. Here the CDR3 DNA reads TGTGCCAGCAGTTCGGGGGGGGGGACTGAAGCTTTCTTT. This codes for CASSSGGGTEAFF. The V and J genes are TRBV28 and TRBJ1-1; D is perhaps TRBD1 (5 bases). The V gene lost 4 bases and the J gene lost 5 bases, with 11 bases spanning the gap. Germline V gene data show CDR1 as MDHEN and CDR2 as SYDVKM. The CDR3 has 13 amino acids.

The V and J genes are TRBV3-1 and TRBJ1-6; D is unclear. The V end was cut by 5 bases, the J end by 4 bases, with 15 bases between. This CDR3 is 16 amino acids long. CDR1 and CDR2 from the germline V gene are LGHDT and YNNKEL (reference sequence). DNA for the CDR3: TGTGCCAGCAGCTTATATCGAACAGATTATAATTCACCCCTCCACTTT. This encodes CASSLYRTDYNSPLHF.

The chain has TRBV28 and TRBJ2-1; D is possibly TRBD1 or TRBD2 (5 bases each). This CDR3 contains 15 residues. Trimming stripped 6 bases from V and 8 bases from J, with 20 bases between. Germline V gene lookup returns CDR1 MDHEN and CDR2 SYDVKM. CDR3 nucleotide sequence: TGTGCCAGCAGGGGGCTTGAGGGAGCCCCCCATGAGCAGTTCTTC. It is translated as CASRGLEGAPHEQFF.

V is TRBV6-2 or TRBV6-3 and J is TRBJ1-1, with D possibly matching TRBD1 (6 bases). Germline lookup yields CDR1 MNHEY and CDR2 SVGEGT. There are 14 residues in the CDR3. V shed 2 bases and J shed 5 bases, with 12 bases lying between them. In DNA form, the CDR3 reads TGTGCCAGCAGTTACGGGGGGGGGCGTACTGAAGCTTTCTTT. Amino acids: CASSYGGGRTEAFF.

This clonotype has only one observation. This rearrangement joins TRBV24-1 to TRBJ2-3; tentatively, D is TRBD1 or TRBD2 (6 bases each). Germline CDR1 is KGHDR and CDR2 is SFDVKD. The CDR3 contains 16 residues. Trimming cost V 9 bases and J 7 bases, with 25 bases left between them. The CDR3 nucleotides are TGTGCCACCGGCTCTGGGGGCGCGGGATCGGTTCATACGCAGTATTTT. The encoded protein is CATGSGGAGSVHTQYF.

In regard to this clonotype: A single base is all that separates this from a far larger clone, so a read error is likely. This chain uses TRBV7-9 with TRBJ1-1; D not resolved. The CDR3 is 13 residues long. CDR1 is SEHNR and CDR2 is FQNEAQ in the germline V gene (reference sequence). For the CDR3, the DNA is TGTGCCAGCAGCTCAAGAAAAGAAACTGGAGCTTTCTTT. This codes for CASSSRKETGAFF.